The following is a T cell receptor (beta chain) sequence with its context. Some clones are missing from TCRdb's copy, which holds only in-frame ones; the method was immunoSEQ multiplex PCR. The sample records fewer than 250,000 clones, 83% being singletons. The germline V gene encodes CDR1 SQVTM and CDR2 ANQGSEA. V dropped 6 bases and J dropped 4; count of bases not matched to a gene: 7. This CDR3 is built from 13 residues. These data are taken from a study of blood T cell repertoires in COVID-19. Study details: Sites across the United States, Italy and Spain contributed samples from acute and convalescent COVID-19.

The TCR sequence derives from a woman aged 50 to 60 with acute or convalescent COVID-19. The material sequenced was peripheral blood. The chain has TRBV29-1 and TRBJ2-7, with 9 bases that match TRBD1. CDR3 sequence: CSVSGTGIYEQYF. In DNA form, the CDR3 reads TGCAGCGTCTCCGGGACAGGGATATACGAGCAGTACTTC.